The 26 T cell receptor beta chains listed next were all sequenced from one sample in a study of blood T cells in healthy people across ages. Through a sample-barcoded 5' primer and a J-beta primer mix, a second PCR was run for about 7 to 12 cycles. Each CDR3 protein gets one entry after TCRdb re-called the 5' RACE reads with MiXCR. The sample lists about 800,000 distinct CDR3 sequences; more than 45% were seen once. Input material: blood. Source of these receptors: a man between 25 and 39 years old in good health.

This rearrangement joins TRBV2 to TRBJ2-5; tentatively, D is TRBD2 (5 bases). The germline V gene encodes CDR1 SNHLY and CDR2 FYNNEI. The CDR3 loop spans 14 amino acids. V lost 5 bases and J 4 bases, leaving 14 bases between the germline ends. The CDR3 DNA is TGTGCCAGCAGTTCCCAGACTATTTTAGAGACCCAGTACTTC. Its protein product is CASSSQTILETQYF.

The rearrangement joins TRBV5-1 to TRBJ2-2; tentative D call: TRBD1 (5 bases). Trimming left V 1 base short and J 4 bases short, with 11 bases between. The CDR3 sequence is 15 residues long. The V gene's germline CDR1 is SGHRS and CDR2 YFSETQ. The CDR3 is CASSLLGVTTGELFF. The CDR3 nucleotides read TGCGCCAGCAGCTTGTTAGGGGTGACCACCGGGGAGCTGTTTTTT.

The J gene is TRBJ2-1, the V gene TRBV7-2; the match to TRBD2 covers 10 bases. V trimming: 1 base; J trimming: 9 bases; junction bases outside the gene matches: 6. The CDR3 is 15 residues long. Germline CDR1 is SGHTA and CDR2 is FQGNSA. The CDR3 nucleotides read TGTGCCAGCAGCTTAGTTAGCGGGGGGTTCACTGAGCAGTTCTTC. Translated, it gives CASSLVSGGFTEQFF.

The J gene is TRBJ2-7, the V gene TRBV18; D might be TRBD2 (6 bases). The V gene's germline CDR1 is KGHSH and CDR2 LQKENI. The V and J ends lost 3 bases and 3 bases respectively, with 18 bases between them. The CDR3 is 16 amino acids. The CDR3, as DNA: TGTGCCAGCTCACCCCCGAGACAAGCGGGCAACTACGAGCAGTACTTC. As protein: CASSPPRQAGNYEQYF. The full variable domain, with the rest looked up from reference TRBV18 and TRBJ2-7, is NAGVMQNPRHLVRRRGQEARLRCSPMKGHSHVYWYRQLPEEGLKFMVYLQKENIIDESGMPKERFSAEFPKEGPSILRIQQVVRGDSAAYFCASSPPRQAGNYEQYFGPGTRLTVT.

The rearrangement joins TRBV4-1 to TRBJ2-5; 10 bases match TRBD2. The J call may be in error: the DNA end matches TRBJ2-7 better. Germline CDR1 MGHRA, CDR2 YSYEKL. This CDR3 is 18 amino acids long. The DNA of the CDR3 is TGCGCCAGCAGCCAAGTCGTAGGGACTAGCGTAAGGCCCTACGAGCAGTACTTC. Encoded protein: CASSQVVGTSVRPYEQYF.

CDR3 sequence: CSASRRESPTYNEQFF. CDR3 sequence (DNA): TGCAGTGCTAGTCGGCGGGAGTCGCCAACCTACAATGAGCAGTTCTTC. The chain combines TRBV20-1 with TRBJ2-1, with 7 bases matching TRBD2. V dropped 3 bases and J dropped 2; count of bases not matched to a gene: 10. CDR1 is DFQATT and CDR2 is SNEGSKA in the germline V gene (reference sequence). CDR3 length: 16 residues.

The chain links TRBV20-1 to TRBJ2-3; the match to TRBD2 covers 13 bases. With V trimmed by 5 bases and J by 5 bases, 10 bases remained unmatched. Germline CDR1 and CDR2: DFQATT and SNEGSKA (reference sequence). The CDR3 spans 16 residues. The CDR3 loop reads CSAPATLAGGLDTQYF. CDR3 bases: TGCAGTGCTCCGGCGACACTAGCGGGAGGGTTAGATACGCAGTATTTT.

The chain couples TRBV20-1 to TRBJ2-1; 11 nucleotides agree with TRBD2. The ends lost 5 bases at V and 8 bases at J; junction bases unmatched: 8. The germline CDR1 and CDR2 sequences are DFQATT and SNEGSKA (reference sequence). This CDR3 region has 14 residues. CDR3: CSARLAGGVDEQFF. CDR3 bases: TGCAGTGCTCGGCTAGCGGGAGGTGTCGATGAGCAGTTCTTC.

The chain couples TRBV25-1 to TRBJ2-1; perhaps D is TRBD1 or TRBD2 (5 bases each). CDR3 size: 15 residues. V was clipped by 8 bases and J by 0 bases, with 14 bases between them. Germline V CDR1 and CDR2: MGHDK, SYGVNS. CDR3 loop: CASLGGGSSYNEQFF. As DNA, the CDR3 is TGTGCCAGCTTGGGTGGGGGAAGCTCCTACAATGAGCAGTTCTTC. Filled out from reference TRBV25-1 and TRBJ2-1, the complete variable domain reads EADIYQTPRYLVIGTGKKITLECSQTMGHDKMYWYQQDPGMELHLIHYSYGVNSTEKGDLSSESTVSRIRTEHFPLTLESARPSHTSQYLCASLGGGSSYNEQFFGPGTRLTVL.

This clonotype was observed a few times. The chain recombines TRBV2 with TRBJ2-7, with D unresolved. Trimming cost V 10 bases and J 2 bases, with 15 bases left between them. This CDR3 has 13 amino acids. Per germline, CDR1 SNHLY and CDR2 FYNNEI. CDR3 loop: CATNRPDTYEQYF. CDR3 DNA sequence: TGTGCCACAAACAGACCGGATACCTACGAGCAGTACTTC. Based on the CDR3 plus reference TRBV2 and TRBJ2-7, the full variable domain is EPEVTQTPSHQVTQMGQEVILRCVPISNHLYFYWYRQILGQKVEFLVSFYNNEISEKSEIFDDQFSVERPDGSNFTLKIRSTKLEDSAMYFCATNRPDTYEQYFGPGTRLTVT.

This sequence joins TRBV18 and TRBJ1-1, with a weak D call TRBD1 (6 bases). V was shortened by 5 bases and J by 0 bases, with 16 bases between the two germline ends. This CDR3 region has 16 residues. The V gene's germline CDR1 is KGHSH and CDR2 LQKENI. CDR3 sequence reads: CASSSRFGGLNTEAFF. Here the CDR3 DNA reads TGTGCCAGCTCATCACGTTTCGGGGGCCTGAACACTGAAGCTTTCTTT.

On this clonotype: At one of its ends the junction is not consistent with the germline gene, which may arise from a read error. CDR3 nucleotide sequence: TGTGCCAGTAGCCAAGCACCAAGGAGGAATGAGCAGTTCTTC. This codes for CASSQAPRRNEQFF. The chain links TRBV14 to TRBJ2-1; D may be TRBD2 (5 bases). CDR1 and CDR2 from the germline V gene are SGHDN and FVKESK. The CDR3 runs to 14 residues.

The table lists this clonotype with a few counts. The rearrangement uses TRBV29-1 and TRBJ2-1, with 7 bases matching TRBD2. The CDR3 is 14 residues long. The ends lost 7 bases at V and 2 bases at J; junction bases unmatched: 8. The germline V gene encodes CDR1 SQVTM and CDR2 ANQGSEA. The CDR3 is CSGLAETPYNEQFF. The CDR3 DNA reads TGCAGCGGGCTAGCGGAAACCCCCTACAATGAGCAGTTCTTC.

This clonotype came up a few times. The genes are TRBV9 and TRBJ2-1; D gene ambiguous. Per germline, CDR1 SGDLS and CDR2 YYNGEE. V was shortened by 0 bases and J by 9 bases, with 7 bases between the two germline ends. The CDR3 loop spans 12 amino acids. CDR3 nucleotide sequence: TGTGCCAGCAGCGTAGCGAGAGGTGAGCAGTTCTTC. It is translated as CASSVARGEQFF.

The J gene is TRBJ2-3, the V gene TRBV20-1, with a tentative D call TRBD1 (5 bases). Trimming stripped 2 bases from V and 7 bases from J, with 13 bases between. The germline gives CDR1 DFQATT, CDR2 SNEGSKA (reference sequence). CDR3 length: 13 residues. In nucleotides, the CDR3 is TGCAGTGCTAGATGGATGGGGCTAAATACGCAGTATTTT. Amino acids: CSARWMGLNTQYF.

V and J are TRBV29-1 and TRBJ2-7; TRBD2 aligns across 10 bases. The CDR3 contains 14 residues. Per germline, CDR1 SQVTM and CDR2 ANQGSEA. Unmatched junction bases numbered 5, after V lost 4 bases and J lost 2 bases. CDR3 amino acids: CSVGSSGGTYEQYF. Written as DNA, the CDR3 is TGCAGCGTTGGTTCTAGCGGGGGAACCTACGAGCAGTACTTC.

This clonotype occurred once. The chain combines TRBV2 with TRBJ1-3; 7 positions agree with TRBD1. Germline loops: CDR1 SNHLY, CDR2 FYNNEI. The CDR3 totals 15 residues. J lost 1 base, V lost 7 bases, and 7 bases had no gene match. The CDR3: CASTRRTGSGNTIYF. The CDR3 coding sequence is TGTGCCAGCACCCGCAGGACAGGTTCTGGAAACACCATATATTTT.

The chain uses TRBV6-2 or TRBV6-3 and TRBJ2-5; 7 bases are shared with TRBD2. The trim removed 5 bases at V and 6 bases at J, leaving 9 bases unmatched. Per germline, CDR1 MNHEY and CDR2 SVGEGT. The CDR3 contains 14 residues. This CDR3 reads CASSAGLVAKTQYF. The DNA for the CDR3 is TGTGCCAGCAGTGCTGGACTAGTCGCGAAGACCCAGTACTTC.

Here the CDR3 reads CAGGLAGAGDTQYF. The CDR3 region has the DNA TGTGCCGGTGGACTAGCGGGGGCGGGAGATACGCAGTATTTT. This chain connects TRBV11-2 to TRBJ2-3; TRBD2 matches 13 bases. The CDR3 is 14 residues long. V shed 11 bases and J 5 bases; nucleotides not matched to a gene: 7. The V gene's germline CDR1 is SGHAT and CDR2 FQNNGV.

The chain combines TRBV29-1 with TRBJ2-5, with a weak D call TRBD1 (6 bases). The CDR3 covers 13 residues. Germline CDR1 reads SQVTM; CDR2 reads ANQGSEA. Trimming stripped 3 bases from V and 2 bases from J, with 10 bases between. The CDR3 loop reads CSVEQGRQETQYF. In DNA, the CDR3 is TGCAGCGTTGAGCAGGGGCGACAAGAGACCCAGTACTTC.

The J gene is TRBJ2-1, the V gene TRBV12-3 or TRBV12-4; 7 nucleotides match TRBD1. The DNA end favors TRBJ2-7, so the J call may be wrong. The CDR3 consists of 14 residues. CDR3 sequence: CASSSGTDYNEQYF. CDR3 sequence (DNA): TGTGCCAGCAGCTCCGGGACAGATTACAATGAGCAGTACTTC.

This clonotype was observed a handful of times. This CDR3 is CASSSGLARTTDTQYF. The CDR3 nucleotides read TGTGCCAGCAGCTCCGGACTAGCGCGAACCACAGATACGCAGTATTTT. V and J are TRBV6-2 or TRBV6-3 and TRBJ2-3, with TRBD2 matching over 9 bases. J gave up 2 bases and V 6 bases, and 9 bases lay outside the gene matches. CDR1 and CDR2 (germline): MNHEY, SVGEGT. The CDR3 has 16 residues.

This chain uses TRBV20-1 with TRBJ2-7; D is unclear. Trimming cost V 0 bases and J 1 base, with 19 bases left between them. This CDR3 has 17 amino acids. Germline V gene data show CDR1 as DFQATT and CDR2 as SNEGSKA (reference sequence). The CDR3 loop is CSARDPTAWIASYEQYF. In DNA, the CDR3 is TGCAGTGCTAGAGATCCCACTGCGTGGATAGCTTCCTACGAGCAGTACTTC.

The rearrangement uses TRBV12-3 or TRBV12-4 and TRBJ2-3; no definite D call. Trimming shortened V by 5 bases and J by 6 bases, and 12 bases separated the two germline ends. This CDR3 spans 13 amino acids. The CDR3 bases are TGTGCCAGCAGTCCGCCGCAGACGGATACGCAGTATTTT. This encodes CASSPPQTDTQYF.

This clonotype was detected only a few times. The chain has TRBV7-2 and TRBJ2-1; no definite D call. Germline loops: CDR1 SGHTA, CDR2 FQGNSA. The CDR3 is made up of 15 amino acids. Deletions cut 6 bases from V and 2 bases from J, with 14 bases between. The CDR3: CASRADEQPYNEQFF. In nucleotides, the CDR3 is TGTGCCAGCAGGGCAGACGAACAGCCCTACAATGAGCAGTTCTTC.

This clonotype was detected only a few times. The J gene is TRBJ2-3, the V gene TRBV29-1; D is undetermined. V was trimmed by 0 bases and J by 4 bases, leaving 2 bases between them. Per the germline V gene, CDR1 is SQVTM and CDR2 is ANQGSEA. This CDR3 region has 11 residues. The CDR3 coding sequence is TGCAGCGTTGAAGAAGCAGATACGCAGTATTTT. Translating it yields CSVEEADTQYF.